This entry lists 8 T cell receptor beta chains sequenced from one sample in a study of cytomegalovirus exposure and HLA in healthy donors. 13 Jbeta primers and 60 Vbeta primers were used for the PCR. Sequenced by immunoSEQ multiplex PCR; TCRdb stores in-frame clones only, minus some. The data contain about 120,000 clones, 80% to 85% of them singletons. Sequences were obtained from PBMCs. The receptors come from a woman between 25 and 40 years old in good health and CMV-seronegative.

In this sample, this clone turned up once. V gene TRBV5-5 combines with J gene TRBJ2-2; D might be TRBD1 (6 bases). CDR1 is SGHKS, CDR2 YYEKEE, per germline (reference sequence). The CDR3 extends over 15 amino acids. The germline V and J ends were trimmed by 0 bases and 0 bases, with 6 bases remaining between them. CDR3 protein: CASSLGTANTGELFF. CDR3 bases: TGTGCCAGCAGCTTGGGGACAGCGAACACCGGGGAGCTGTTTTTT.

The chain recombines TRBV4-2 with TRBJ2-7; tentatively, D is TRBD2 (5 bases). Trimming stripped 0 bases from V and 5 bases from J, with 14 bases between. Germline CDR1 reads LGHNA; CDR2 reads YNFKEQ. CDR3 length: 15 residues. The CDR3 here is CASSQENRGTHEQYF. CDR3 DNA sequence: TGTGCCAGCAGCCAAGAGAACCGGGGAACCCACGAGCAGTACTTC.

On this clone itself: The junction does not match germline at one end; this may be a read error. CDR3 bases: TGTGCCAGCAGCCGTAGGGACAGGGGGCAGGATGGCGGGGAGCTATTTTTT. Its translation: CASSRRDRGQDGGELFF. V and J are TRBV13 and TRBJ2-2, with 12 bases fitting TRBD1. The CDR3 totals 17 residues. Germline CDR1 is PRHDT and CDR2 is FYEKMQ (reference sequence).

DNA for the CDR3: TGTGCCATCAGTCTAGGGGTAGGGAGGACTGAAGCTTTCTTT. It is translated as CAISLGVGRTEAFF. This chain connects TRBV10-3 to TRBJ1-1; possibly TRBD1 for D (5 bases). This CDR3 is 14 amino acids long. Trimming left V 5 bases short and J 5 bases short, with 15 bases between. CDR1 and CDR2 from the germline V gene are ENHRY and SYGVKD.

V usage is TRBV28 and J usage is TRBJ2-5, with a tentative D call TRBD2 (5 bases). The germline V gene encodes CDR1 MDHEN and CDR2 SYDVKM. The CDR3 has 14 amino acids. V lost 6 bases to trimming and J lost 2 bases, with 13 bases between them. The CDR3 sequence is CASSLPRGQETQYF. The DNA of the CDR3 is TGTGCCAGCAGCCTCCCCCGGGGACAAGAGACCCAGTACTTC.

The genes are TRBV28 and TRBJ2-5; a weak D match, TRBD2 (6 bases). The better agreement between TRBJ2-7 and the DNA end casts doubt on the J call. Germline V gene lookup returns CDR1 MDHEN and CDR2 SYDVKM. The CDR3 spans 14 residues. The DNA of the CDR3 is TGTGCCAGCAAGCAACTGACCGGAGGGAACGAGCAGTACTTC. This encodes CASKQLTGGNEQYF.

The genes are TRBV5-1 and TRBJ2-4; D not certain. The CDR3 totals 15 residues. Trimming removed 0 bases at V and 1 base at J, with 8 bases between. Germline assignment: CDR1 SGHRS and CDR2 YFSETQ. In DNA, the CDR3 is TGCGCCAGCAGCTTGGGCGGCGGTGCCAAAAACATTCAGTACTTC. Translated, it gives CASSLGGGAKNIQYF.

This clone was observed once. The rearrangement uses TRBV10-3 and TRBJ1-1; a possible D gene is TRBD1 (6 bases). Trimming removed 5 bases from V and 2 bases from J, with 18 bases in between. The V gene's germline CDR1 is ENHRY and CDR2 SYGVKD. This CDR3 has 16 amino acids. In DNA, the CDR3 is TGTGCCATCAGTCTAGGGGTCGAGACAGGCAACACTGAAGCTTTCTTT. This encodes CAISLGVETGNTEAFF.